Listed here are 31 T cell receptor beta chains from one sample, sequenced in a study of cytomegalovirus exposure and HLA in healthy donors. The PCR employed 60 Vbeta primers together with 13 Jbeta primers. Only in-frame clones appear in the TCRdb table, and some are missing; sequencing was by immunoSEQ multiplex PCR. Here the sample table reports about 170,000 clones. The material sequenced was PBMCs. The source is a woman between 18 and 29 years old in good health and CMV-seropositive.

The chain joins TRBV5-6 to TRBJ1-4; possibly TRBD1 for D (6 bases). V was shortened by 4 bases and J by 4 bases, with 11 bases between the two germline ends. The CDR3 length is 14 residues. The germline V gene has CDR1 SGHDT and CDR2 YYEEEE. The CDR3 DNA follows: TGTGCCAGCAGCCTAGACAGGCATAATGAAAAACTGTTTTTT. Protein product: CASSLDRHNEKLFF.

CDR3 sequence: CASSQDSSGGGSSYNEQFF. In DNA form, the CDR3 reads TGCGCCAGCAGCCAAGATTCTAGCGGGGGGGGTAGCTCCTACAATGAGCAGTTCTTC. This chain joins TRBV4-3 and TRBJ2-1; 12 bases are a match to TRBD2. CDR1 and CDR2 (germline): LGHNA, YSLEER. Germline trimming cut 0 bases from V and 0 bases from J; bases unmatched to any gene: 6. The CDR3 totals 19 residues.

The genes are TRBV15 and TRBJ2-5; D is perhaps TRBD1 (6 bases). Per the germline V gene, CDR1 is LNHNV and CDR2 is YYDKDF (reference sequence). This CDR3 is 13 amino acids long. V was clipped by 0 bases and J by 11 bases, with 13 bases between them. As DNA, the CDR3 is TGTGCCACCAGCAGAGATGGCAGGGACAAACAGTACTTC. It translates to CATSRDGRDKQYF.

The chain is built from TRBV30 and TRBJ2-2, with TRBD1 matching 10 bases. The ends lost 3 bases at V and 6 bases at J; junction bases unmatched: 16. The CDR3 runs to 18 residues. Germline V lookup: CDR1 GTSNPN, CDR2 SVGIG (reference sequence). In DNA, the CDR3 is TGTGCCTGGAGCCCAGACGTACACGGACAGGGGGGGCCCGGGGAGCTGTTTTTT. It is translated as CAWSPDVHGQGGPGELFF.

V usage is TRBV9 and J usage is TRBJ1-1; TRBD1 matches 7 bases. The V gene end was trimmed by 0 bases and the J gene end by 0 bases; junction bases not matched to a gene: 5. Per the germline V gene, CDR1 is SGDLS and CDR2 is YYNGEE. The CDR3 totals 16 residues. CDR3 DNA sequence: TGTGCCAGCAGCGTAGACGCCGGACAGGTGAACACTGAAGCTTTCTTT. It codes for CASSVDAGQVNTEAFF.

The chain joins TRBV27 to TRBJ1-3; 7 bases align to TRBD1. This CDR3 is 13 amino acids long. Losses at the gene ends were 7 bases for V and 4 bases for J; bases not matched to a gene: 4. The germline V gene encodes CDR1 MNHEY and CDR2 SMNVEV (reference sequence). CDR3 residues: CASTNRGGNTIYF. The CDR3 nucleotides are TGTGCCAGCACAAACAGGGGAGGAAACACCATATATTTT.

The rearrangement joins TRBV10-3 to TRBJ1-3; no definite D call. The germline V and J ends were trimmed by 3 bases and 8 bases, with 17 bases remaining between them. This CDR3 contains 15 residues. Germline CDR1 reads ENHRY; CDR2 reads SYGVKD. The CDR3 region is CAISDPRKLSDTIYF. The CDR3 bases are TGTGCCATCAGTGACCCGAGGAAACTATCGGACACCATATATTTT.

V gene TRBV9 combines with J gene TRBJ2-1, with 7 bases aligning to TRBD1. The ends lost 7 bases at V and 4 bases at J; junction bases unmatched: 14. This CDR3 contains 16 residues. Looked up from germline, CDR1 is SGDLS and CDR2 is YYNGEE. The CDR3 DNA reads as TGTGCCAGCGGACGATACAGGGGATCTTCTTACAATGAGCAGTTCTTC. Translated: CASGRYRGSSYNEQFF.

The chain is built from TRBV30 and TRBJ2-2; 9 nucleotides line up with TRBD2. This CDR3 spans 15 amino acids. Germline assignment: CDR1 GTSNPN and CDR2 SVGIG (reference sequence). V gave up 0 bases and J gave up 7 bases; unmatched junction bases: 6. The CDR3 DNA reads as TGTGCCTGGAGTGTAGTAGCGGGGGAGATCGGGGAGCTGTTTTTT. As protein: CAWSVVAGEIGELFF.

V and J are TRBV19 and TRBJ2-7, with 8 bases matching TRBD1. The germline V gene has CDR1 LNHDA and CDR2 SQIVND (reference sequence). V shed 0 bases, J shed 4 bases, and the junction held 5 bases outside the gene matches. This CDR3 has 15 residues. The CDR3 sequence: CASSIEGRGPYEQYF. CDR3 in DNA: TGTGCCAGTAGTATAGAAGGCAGGGGGCCGTACGAGCAGTACTTC.

This sequence joins TRBV11-2 and TRBJ1-2; D is undetermined. Germline CDR1 and CDR2: SGHAT and FQNNGV. V gave up 1 base and J gave up 8 bases, with 11 bases separating them. This CDR3 has 13 amino acids. CDR3 amino acids: CASSLGSSVGYTF. The CDR3 region has the DNA TGTGCCAGCAGCTTAGGGTCGTCAGTAGGCTACACCTTC.

This chain joins TRBV2 and TRBJ2-5; 9 bases are a match to TRBD2. The J segment lost 1 base and the V segment lost 3 bases, leaving 9 bases of the junction unmatched. Germline V gives CDR1 SNHLY, CDR2 FYNNEI. This CDR3 spans 17 amino acids. The CDR3 sequence: CASSESEAGGSQETQYF. The CDR3 coding sequence is TGTGCCAGCAGTGAGTCGGAGGCGGGGGGGAGCCAAGAGACCCAGTACTTC. The full variable domain, with the rest looked up from reference TRBV2 and TRBJ2-5, is EPEVTQTPSHQVTQMGQEVILRCVPISNHLYFYWYRQILGQKVEFLVSFYNNEISEKSEIFDDQFSVERPDGSNFTLKIRSTKLEDSAMYFCASSESEAGGSQETQYFGPGTRLLVL.

CDR3 sequence reads: CASSSQLAGGPRIYNEQFF. The CDR3 DNA reads as TGCGCCAGCAGCTCCCAGCTAGCGGGAGGGCCGAGGATCTACAATGAGCAGTTCTTC. The V gene is TRBV5-1, the J gene TRBJ2-1; 12 positions match TRBD2. V lost 3 bases, J lost 3 bases, and 13 bases stayed unmatched. The CDR3 consists of 19 residues. CDR1 SGHRS and CDR2 YFSETQ come from the germline V gene.

About this clone itself: Other DNA sequences in the sample encode the same CDR3. The chain employs TRBV27 and TRBJ1-2, with 7 nucleotides matching TRBD1. V lost 6 bases to trimming and J lost 4 bases; unmatched junction nucleotides: 5. The CDR3 consists of 13 residues. The germline V gene has CDR1 MNHEY and CDR2 SMNVEV (reference sequence). CDR3 DNA sequence: TGTGCCAGCAGCCTCCGGGACAGCTATGGCTACACCTTC. Translated, it gives CASSLRDSYGYTF.

V usage is TRBV5-1 and J usage is TRBJ1-1; D not resolved. The CDR3 loop spans 14 amino acids. V lost 1 base, J lost 3 bases, and 10 bases lay in between. Germline lookup yields CDR1 SGHRS and CDR2 YFSETQ. DNA for the CDR3: TGCGCCAGCAGCTTGAGAGAAAGTTACACTGAAGCTTTCTTT. The encoded protein is CASSLRESYTEAFF.

The V gene is TRBV7-2, the J gene TRBJ1-5; perhaps TRBD1 as D (6 bases). V lost 4 bases and J lost 6, with 13 bases in between. The CDR3 consists of 14 residues. Germline V CDR1 and CDR2: SGHTA, FQGNSA. Here the CDR3 DNA reads TGTGCCAGCAGCTCCTCAGGGGCACGTCAGCCCCAGCATTTT. Translation gives CASSSSGARQPQHF.

The chain uses TRBV29-1 and TRBJ2-1, with 9 bases that match TRBD2. Per the germline V gene, CDR1 is SQVTM and CDR2 is ANQGSEA. V shed 7 bases and J 1 base; nucleotides not matched to a gene: 14. The CDR3 covers 17 residues. The CDR3 loop reads CSGPGTSLEVSYNEQFF. The CDR3 bases are TGCAGCGGTCCCGGGACTAGCCTAGAGGTTTCCTACAATGAGCAGTTCTTC.

This chain links TRBV6-5 with TRBJ1-3, with D perhaps matching TRBD1 (5 bases). Looked up from germline, CDR1 is MNHEY and CDR2 is SVGAGI. This CDR3 contains 15 residues. Trimming left V 7 bases short and J 6 bases short, with 19 bases between. This chain's CDR3 is CASTAPAQGANTIYF. DNA of the CDR3: TGTGCCAGCACTGCCCCTGCTCAGGGTGCAAACACCATATATTTT.

This chain uses TRBV6-5 with TRBJ2-7; D is undetermined. Germline CDR1 and CDR2: MNHEY and SVGAGI. Trimming took 0 bases from V and 7 from J, leaving 10 bases between them. The CDR3 runs 13 residues. The CDR3 bases are TGTGCCAGCAGTTACTCGGCGAAGAGGGAGCAGTACTTC. Translating it yields CASSYSAKREQYF.

The chain has TRBV20-1 and TRBJ1-2; D is ambiguous. With 3 bases removed from V and 8 bases from J, the gap between germline ends came to 4 bases. Germline loops: CDR1 DFQATT, CDR2 SNEGSKA (reference sequence). The CDR3 is 9 amino acids. The CDR3 sequence: CSARGGYTF. CDR3 coding DNA: TGCAGTGCTAGGGGCGGCTACACCTTC.

The rearrangement joins TRBV4-2 to TRBJ2-1, with 12 positions matching TRBD2. The CDR3 sequence is 17 residues long. V shed 0 bases, J shed 7 bases, and the junction held 7 bases outside the gene matches. Per germline, CDR1 LGHNA and CDR2 YNFKEQ. CDR3 sequence: CASSQDTSGGSYNEQFF. The DNA for the CDR3 is TGTGCCAGCAGCCAAGATACTAGCGGGGGGTCATATAATGAGCAGTTCTTC.

The rearrangement joins TRBV6-1 to TRBJ1-5; D perhaps matches TRBD1 (5 bases). CDR1 is MNHNS and CDR2 is SASEGT in the germline V gene. This CDR3 is 15 amino acids long. Trimming took off 0 bases at V and 4 bases at J, with 10 bases between the two ends. The CDR3 protein is CASSEAGVGNQPQHF. Here the CDR3 DNA reads TGTGCCAGCAGTGAAGCAGGGGTTGGTAATCAGCCCCAGCATTTT.

This chain uses TRBV6-1 with TRBJ1-3; 9 nucleotides match TRBD1. The J segment lost 0 bases and the V segment lost 1 base, leaving 7 bases of the junction unmatched. Germline CDR1 and CDR2: MNHNS and SASEGT. This CDR3 is built from 18 residues. CDR3 nucleotide sequence: TGTGCCAGCAGTGAAGGGTTCAAGGACAGGGGCTCTGGAAACACCATATATTTT. Protein: CASSEGFKDRGSGNTIYF.

J is TRBJ1-2 and V is TRBV4-3; 9 bases are a match to TRBD1. The V segment lost 0 bases and the J segment 3 bases; nucleotides outside the gene matches: 2. The CDR3 covers 15 residues. The germline gives CDR1 LGHNA, CDR2 YSLEER. CDR3 coding DNA: TGCGCCAGCAGCCAAGACTGGACAGGGGACTATGGCTACACCTTC. This encodes CASSQDWTGDYGYTF.

About this clone: The same CDR3 is also encoded by other DNA sequences in this sample. This chain joins TRBV18 and TRBJ2-5; TRBD1 matches 7 bases. This CDR3 has 16 residues. CDR1 is KGHSH, CDR2 LQKENI, per germline. V dropped 0 bases and J dropped 1; count of bases not matched to a gene: 5. CDR3: CASSPPQGLFQETQYF. The CDR3 coding sequence is TGTGCCAGCTCACCACCACAGGGGCTATTCCAAGAGACCCAGTACTTC.

The chain links TRBV10-3 to TRBJ2-1, with 10 bases matching TRBD2. The CDR3 sequence is 16 residues long. Germline-derived CDR1 and CDR2 are ENHRY and SYGVKD. The V and J ends lost 6 bases and 9 bases, in that order; junction bases with no gene match: 14. This CDR3 is CAISPLAGHQDGEQFF. CDR3 nucleotide sequence: TGTGCCATCAGCCCACTAGCGGGGCATCAGGACGGTGAGCAGTTCTTC.

The chain links TRBV27 to TRBJ1-5, with a weak D call TRBD1 (6 bases). The length of the CDR3 is 14 residues. The germline V gene encodes CDR1 MNHEY and CDR2 SMNVEV (reference sequence). Between the trimmed V and J ends, which lost 5 bases and 5 bases, there was a span of 13 bases. CDR3 nucleotide sequence: TGTGCCAGCAGTCCCGGGACAATGGATCAGCCCCAGCATTTT. Residues: CASSPGTMDQPQHF.

This chain links TRBV30 with TRBJ1-3; TRBD1 might be the D (6 bases). The CDR3 runs to 16 residues. Deletions cut 0 bases from V and 4 bases from J, with 16 bases between. CDR1 is GTSNPN, CDR2 SVGIG, per germline (reference sequence). The CDR3 coding sequence is TGTGCCTGGAGTGTACATACAGGGAAGTTGGGAAACACCATATATTTT. Amino acid sequence: CAWSVHTGKLGNTIYF.

J is TRBJ1-1 and V is TRBV2, with 8 bases lining up with TRBD1. V lost 6 bases to trimming and J lost 4 bases; unmatched junction nucleotides: 10. The germline V gene has CDR1 SNHLY and CDR2 FYNNEI. This CDR3 contains 15 residues. The CDR3 nucleotides read TGTGCCAGCAGGCGCACGGGACAGGAGGGCACTGAAGCTTTCTTT. Protein: CASRRTGQEGTEAFF.

The rearrangement uses TRBV5-4 and TRBJ2-3, with 11 bases that match TRBD2. The CDR3 consists of 15 residues. Germline values: CDR1 SGHNT, CDR2 YYREEE (reference sequence). Trimming at V came to 0 bases and at J to 7 bases, leaving 4 bases not matched to a gene. The CDR3 here is CASSLVATSGNTQYF. CDR3 bases: TGTGCCAGCAGCTTGGTTGCGACTAGCGGGAATACGCAGTATTTT.

The V gene is TRBV5-5, the J gene TRBJ1-1; D is possibly TRBD1 (6 bases). Per the germline V gene, CDR1 is SGHKS and CDR2 is YYEKEE (reference sequence). V lost 0 bases and J lost 0, with 15 bases in between. This CDR3 contains 17 residues. The CDR3 coding sequence is TGTGCCAGCAGCTTGGACCCGCGAGGGGGTGTGAACACTGAAGCTTTCTTT. This sequence encodes CASSLDPRGGVNTEAFF.